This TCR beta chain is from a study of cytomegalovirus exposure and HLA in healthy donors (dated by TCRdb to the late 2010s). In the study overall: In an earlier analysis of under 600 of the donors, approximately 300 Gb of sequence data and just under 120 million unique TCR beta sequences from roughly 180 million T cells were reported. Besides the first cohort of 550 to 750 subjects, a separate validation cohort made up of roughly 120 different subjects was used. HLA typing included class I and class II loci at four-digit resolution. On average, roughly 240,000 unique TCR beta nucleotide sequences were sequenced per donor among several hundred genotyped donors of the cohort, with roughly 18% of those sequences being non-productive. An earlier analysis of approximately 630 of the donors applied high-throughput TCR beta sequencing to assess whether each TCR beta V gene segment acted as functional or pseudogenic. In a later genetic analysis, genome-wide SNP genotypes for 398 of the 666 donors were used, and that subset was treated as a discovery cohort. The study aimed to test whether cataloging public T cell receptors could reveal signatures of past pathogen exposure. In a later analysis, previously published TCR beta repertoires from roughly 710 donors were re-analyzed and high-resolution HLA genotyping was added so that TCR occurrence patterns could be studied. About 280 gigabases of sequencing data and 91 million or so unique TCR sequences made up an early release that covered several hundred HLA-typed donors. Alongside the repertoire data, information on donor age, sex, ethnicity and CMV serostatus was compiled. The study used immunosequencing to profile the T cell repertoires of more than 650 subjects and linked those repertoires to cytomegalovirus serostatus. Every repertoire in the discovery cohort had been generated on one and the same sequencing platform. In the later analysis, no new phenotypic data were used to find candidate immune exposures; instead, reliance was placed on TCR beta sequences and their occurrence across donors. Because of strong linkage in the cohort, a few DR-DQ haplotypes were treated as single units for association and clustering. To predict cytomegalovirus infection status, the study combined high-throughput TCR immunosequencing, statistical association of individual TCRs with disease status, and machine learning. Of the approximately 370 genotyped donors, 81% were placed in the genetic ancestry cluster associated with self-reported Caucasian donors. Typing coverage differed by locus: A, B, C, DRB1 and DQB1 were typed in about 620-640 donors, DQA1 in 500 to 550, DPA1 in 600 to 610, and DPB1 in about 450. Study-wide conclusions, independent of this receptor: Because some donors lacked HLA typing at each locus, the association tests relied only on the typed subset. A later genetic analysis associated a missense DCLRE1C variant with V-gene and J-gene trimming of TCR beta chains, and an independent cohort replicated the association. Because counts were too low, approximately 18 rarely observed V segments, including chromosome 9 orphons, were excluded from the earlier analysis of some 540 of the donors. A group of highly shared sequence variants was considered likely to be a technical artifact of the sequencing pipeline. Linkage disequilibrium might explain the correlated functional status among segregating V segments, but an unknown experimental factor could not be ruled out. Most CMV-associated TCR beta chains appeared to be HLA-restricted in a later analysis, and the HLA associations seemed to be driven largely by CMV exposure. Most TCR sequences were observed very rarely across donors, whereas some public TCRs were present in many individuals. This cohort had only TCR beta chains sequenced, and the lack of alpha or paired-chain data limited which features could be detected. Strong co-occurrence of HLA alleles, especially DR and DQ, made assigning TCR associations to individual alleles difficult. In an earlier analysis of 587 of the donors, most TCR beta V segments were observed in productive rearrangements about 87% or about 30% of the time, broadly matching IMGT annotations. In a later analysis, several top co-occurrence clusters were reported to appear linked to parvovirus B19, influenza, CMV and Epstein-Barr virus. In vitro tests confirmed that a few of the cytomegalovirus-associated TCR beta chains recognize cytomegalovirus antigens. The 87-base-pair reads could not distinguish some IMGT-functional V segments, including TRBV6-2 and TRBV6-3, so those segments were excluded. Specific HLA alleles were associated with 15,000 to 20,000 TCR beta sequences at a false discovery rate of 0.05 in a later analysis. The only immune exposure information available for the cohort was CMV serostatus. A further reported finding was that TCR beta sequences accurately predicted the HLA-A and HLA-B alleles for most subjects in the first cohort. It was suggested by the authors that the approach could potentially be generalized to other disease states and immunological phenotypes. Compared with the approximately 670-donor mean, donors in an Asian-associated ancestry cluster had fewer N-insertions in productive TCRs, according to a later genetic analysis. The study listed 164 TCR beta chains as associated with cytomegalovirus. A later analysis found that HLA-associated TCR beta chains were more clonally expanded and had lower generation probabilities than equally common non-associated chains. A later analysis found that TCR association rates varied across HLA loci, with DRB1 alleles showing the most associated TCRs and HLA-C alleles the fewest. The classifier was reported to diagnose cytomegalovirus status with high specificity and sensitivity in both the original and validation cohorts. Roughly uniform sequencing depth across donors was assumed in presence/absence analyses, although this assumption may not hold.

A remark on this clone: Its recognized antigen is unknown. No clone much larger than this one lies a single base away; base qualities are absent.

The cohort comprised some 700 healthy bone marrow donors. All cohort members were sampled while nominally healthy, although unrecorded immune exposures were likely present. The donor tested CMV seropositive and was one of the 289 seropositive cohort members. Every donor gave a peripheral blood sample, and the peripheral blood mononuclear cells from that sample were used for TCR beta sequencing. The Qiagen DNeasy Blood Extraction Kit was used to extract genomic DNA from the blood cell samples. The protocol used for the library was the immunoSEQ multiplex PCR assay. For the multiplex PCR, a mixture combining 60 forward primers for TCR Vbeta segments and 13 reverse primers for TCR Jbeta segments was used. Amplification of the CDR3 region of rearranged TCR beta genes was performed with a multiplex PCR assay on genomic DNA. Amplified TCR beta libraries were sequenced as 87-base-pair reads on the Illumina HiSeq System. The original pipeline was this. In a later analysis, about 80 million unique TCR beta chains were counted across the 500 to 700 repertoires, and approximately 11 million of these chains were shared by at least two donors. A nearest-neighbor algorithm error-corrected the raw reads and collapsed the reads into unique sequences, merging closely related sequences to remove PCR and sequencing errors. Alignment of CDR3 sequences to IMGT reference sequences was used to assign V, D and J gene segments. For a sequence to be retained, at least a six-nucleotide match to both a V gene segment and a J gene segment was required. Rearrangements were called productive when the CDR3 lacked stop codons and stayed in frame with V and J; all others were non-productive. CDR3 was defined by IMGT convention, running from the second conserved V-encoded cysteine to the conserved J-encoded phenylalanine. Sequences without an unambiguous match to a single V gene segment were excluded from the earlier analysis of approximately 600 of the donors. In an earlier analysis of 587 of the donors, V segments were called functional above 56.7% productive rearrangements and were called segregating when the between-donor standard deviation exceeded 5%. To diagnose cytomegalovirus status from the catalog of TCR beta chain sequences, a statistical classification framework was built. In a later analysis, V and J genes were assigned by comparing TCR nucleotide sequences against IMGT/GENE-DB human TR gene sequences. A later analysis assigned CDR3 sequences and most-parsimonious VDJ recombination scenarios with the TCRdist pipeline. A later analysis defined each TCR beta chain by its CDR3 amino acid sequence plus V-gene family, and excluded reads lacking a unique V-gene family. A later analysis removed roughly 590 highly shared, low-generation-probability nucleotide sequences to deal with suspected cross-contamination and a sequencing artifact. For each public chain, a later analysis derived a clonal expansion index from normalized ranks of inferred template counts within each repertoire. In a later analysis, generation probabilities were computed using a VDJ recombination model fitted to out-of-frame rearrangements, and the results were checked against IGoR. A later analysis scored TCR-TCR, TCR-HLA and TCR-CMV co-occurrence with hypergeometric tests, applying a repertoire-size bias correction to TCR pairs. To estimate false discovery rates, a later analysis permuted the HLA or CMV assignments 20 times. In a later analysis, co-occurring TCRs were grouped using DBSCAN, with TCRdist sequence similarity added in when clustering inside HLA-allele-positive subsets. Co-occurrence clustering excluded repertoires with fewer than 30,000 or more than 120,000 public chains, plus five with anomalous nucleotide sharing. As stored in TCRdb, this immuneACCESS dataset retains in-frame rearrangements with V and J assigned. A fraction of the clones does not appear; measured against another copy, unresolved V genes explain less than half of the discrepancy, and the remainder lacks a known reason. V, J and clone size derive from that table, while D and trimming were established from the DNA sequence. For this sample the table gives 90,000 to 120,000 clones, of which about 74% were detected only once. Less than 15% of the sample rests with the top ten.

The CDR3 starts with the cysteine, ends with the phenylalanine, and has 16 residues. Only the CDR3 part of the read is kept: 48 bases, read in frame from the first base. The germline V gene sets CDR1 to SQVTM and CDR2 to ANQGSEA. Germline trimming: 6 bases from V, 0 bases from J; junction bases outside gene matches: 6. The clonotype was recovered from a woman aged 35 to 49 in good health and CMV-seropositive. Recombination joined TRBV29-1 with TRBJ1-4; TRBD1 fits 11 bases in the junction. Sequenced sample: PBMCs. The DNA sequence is TGCAGCGTGGTCGGGACAGGGGGTGCAACTAATGAAAAACTGTTTTTT. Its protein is CSVVGTGGATNEKLFF.